This TCR beta chain was recorded in a study of CD8+ T cells in alopecia areata. Study-wide background: Each of the treated patients was given oral tofacitinib, 5 to 10 mg twice daily, for moderate-to-severe alopecia areata. Using the percentage of affected scalp area, treated patients' severity was scored. Study-wide results and caveats: Scalp sequencing captures resident alphabeta T cells of normal skin too.

Treatment meaning: oral pan-JAK inhibitor, 5-10 mg twice daily. Extracted from the samples, RNA was reverse transcribed into cDNA to serve as the sequencing template. The table came from immunoSEQ multiplex PCR; TCRdb's copy has only in-frame clones and leaves some out. The table has about 42,000 clones, more than 90% seen once; the top ten hold approximately 20%. Germline V gene lookup returns CDR1 MDHEN and CDR2 SYDVKM. The CDR3 totals 15 residues. V gave up 6 bases and J gave up 3 bases; unmatched junction bases: 10. A note on this clone: Antigen specificity is unknown.

This clonotype was obtained from a human donor with alopecia areata. The genes are TRBV28 and TRBJ2-7, with 8 bases fitting TRBD2. Here the sequenced sample was CD8+ T cells sorted from blood, taken at week 24, from a patient treated with tofacitinib. The chain's CDR3 is CASSFTGGDFYEQYF. The DNA for the CDR3 is TGTGCCAGCAGCTTTACGGGGGGGGACTTCTACGAGCAGTACTTC.